These 27 T cell receptor beta chains were sequenced from one sample in a study of post-analysis software for immune sequencing data. Findings and limits, study-wide: Elevated frequency relative to controls characterized several TRBV segments in patients, TRBV5-6, TRBV5-1 and TRBV20-1 among them.

The authors incorporated unique molecular identifiers into the TCR beta cDNA libraries. In TCRdb, the PCR reads were re-called with MiXCR into one record per CDR3 protein. This table holds about 430,000 distinct CDR3 sequences, 39% found once. Antigens of these TCRs are unknown. The sample comprised blood. These receptors were obtained from a girl aged 2 to 10 with multiple sclerosis.

This clonotype has at least ten counts. This rearrangement joins TRBV4-2 to TRBJ2-5, with 9 bases that match TRBD2. Per the germline V gene, CDR1 is LGHNA and CDR2 is YNFKEQ. With V trimmed by 3 bases and J by 5 bases, 10 bases remained unmatched. The CDR3 is 16 residues long. The CDR3 protein is CASSQTASGATETQYF. CDR3 coding DNA: TGTGCCAGCAGCCAGACGGCTAGCGGGGCTACGGAGACCCAGTACTTC.

The chain has TRBV5-1 and TRBJ2-2, with TRBD2 as a possible D gene (6 bases). From germline, CDR1 is SGHRS and CDR2 YFSETQ. Trimming took 0 bases from V and 6 from J, leaving 12 bases between them. This CDR3 has 15 residues. The CDR3, as DNA: TGCGCCAGCAGCTTGGGCCTAGCGTTCGCCGGGGAGCTGTTTTTT. Translating gives CASSLGLAFAGELFF.

This clonotype was seen only a few times. This chain links TRBV4-1 with TRBJ2-5, with D tentatively TRBD1 (5 bases). Germline CDR1 and CDR2: MGHRA and YSYEKL. V lost 3 bases and J lost 2, with 13 bases in between. The CDR3 has 15 residues. This CDR3 reads CASSQLTGYQETQYF. Here the CDR3 DNA reads TGCGCCAGCAGCCAGCTCACAGGATATCAAGAGACCCAGTACTTC.

The chain uses TRBV6-6 and TRBJ2-7; 7 bases agree with TRBD1. The CDR3 is 15 residues long. V lost 2 bases, J lost 0 bases, and 4 bases stayed unmatched. The V gene's germline CDR1 is MNHNY and CDR2 SVGAGI (reference sequence). CDR3 coding DNA: TGTGCCAGCAGTTACGCGACAGGGAACTCCTACGAGCAGTACTTC. It is translated as CASSYATGNSYEQYF.

This sequence joins TRBV10-3 and TRBJ1-5, with TRBD1 identical over 10 bases. The CDR3 spans 14 residues. Looked up from germline, CDR1 is ENHRY and CDR2 is SYGVKD. V shed 8 bases and J 2 bases; nucleotides not matched to a gene: 3. The CDR3 spells CAIAGTGGNQPQHF. DNA for the CDR3: TGTGCCATCGCCGGGACAGGGGGCAATCAGCCCCAGCATTTT.

The chain joins TRBV29-1 to TRBJ1-2; TRBD1 is a possible D gene (5 bases). The CDR3 extends over 11 amino acids. The germline CDR1 and CDR2 sequences are SQVTM and ANQGSEA. V lost 3 bases to trimming and J lost 4 bases, with 6 bases between them. CDR3: CSVEDIYGYTF. The CDR3 DNA reads as TGCAGCGTTGAGGACATCTATGGCTACACCTTC.

This clonotype was found once. The rearrangement uses TRBV3-1 and TRBJ2-1; D call uncertain. The CDR3 loop spans 15 amino acids. The germline CDR1 and CDR2 sequences are LGHDT and YNNKEL (reference sequence). Trimming cost V 1 base and J 0 bases, with 7 bases left between them. The CDR3 here is CASSQGPGSYNEQFF. Written as DNA, the CDR3 is TGTGCCAGCAGCCAAGGGCCGGGCTCCTACAATGAGCAGTTCTTC.

The chain uses TRBV20-1 and TRBJ1-2; D is possibly TRBD1 (5 bases). Germline V gene lookup returns CDR1 DFQATT and CDR2 SNEGSKA (reference sequence). V dropped 1 base and J dropped 2 bases, with 14 bases sitting between them. The CDR3 has 15 residues. DNA for the CDR3: TGCAGTGCTAGAGCCCCCCCCCGACAGAACTATGGCTACACCTTC. Its translation is CSARAPPRQNYGYTF.

This clonotype was counted once. V is TRBV7-2 and J is TRBJ1-6, with TRBD1 matching over 8 bases. The CDR3 sequence is 14 residues long. The junction had 5 bases not matched to a gene; V was cut back by 8 bases and J by 5 bases. The V gene's germline CDR1 is SGHTA and CDR2 FQGNSA. CDR3 bases: TGTGCCAGCGAGGCCAGGGGGCATAATTCACCCCTCCACTTT. Amino acid sequence: CASEARGHNSPLHF. The full variable domain, in which reference TRBV7-2 and TRBJ1-6 provide the parts outside the CDR3, is GAGVSQSPSNKVTEKGKDVELRCDPISGHTALYWYRQSLGQGLEFLIYFQGNSAPDKSGLPSDRFSAERTGGSVSTLTIQRTQQEDSAVYLCASEARGHNSPLHFGNGTRLTVT.

This clonotype is a singleton in its sample. The rearrangement uses TRBV5-6 and TRBJ2-2; TRBD2 is a possible D gene (6 bases). Germline CDR1 reads SGHDT; CDR2 reads YYEEEE. The CDR3 covers 16 residues. Trimming shortened V by 1 base and J by 2 bases, and 12 bases separated the two germline ends. In DNA, the CDR3 is TGTGCCAGCAGCTTGTTAGGAGGGGAAAACACCGGGGAGCTGTTTTTT. Its translation is CASSLLGGENTGELFF. The whole variable domain, filled in from reference TRBV5-6 and TRBJ2-2, reads DAGVTQSPTHLIKTRGQQVTLRCSPKSGHDTVSWYQQALGQGPQFIFQYYEEEERQRGNFPDRFSGHQFPNYSSELNVNALLLGDSALYLCASSLLGGENTGELFFGEGSRLTVL.

This clonotype was found a few times. This CDR3 is CATSDPPSRAGAPGEQFF. The DNA for the CDR3 is TGTGCCACCAGTGATCCACCCTCTCGAGCGGGAGCCCCGGGTGAGCAGTTCTTC. J is TRBJ2-1 and V is TRBV24-1, with TRBD2 matching over 8 bases. With 3 bases clipped from V and 9 bases from J, the junction kept 18 bases outside the gene matches. Looked up from germline, CDR1 is KGHDR and CDR2 is SFDVKD. There are 18 residues in the CDR3.

The chain recombines TRBV20-1 with TRBJ1-4; D not resolved. There are 13 residues in the CDR3. V lost 5 bases and J lost 3, with 10 bases in between. The germline V gene encodes CDR1 DFQATT and CDR2 SNEGSKA (reference sequence). CDR3 protein: CSAPRMANEKLFF. CDR3 nucleotides: TGCAGTGCTCCCAGGATGGCTAATGAAAAACTGTTTTTT.

Notes on this clonotype: One end of the junction fails to match germline, which may point to a read error. This chain links TRBV5-1 with TRBJ2-1; the match to TRBD1 covers 10 bases. CDR1 and CDR2 (germline): SGHRS, YFSETQ. The CDR3 covers 18 residues. CDR3 residues: CASSLEPSGTGVINGQFF. CDR3 in DNA: TGCGCCAGCAGCTTGGAACCCTCCGGGACAGGGGTTATCAATGGGCAGTTCTTC.

The chain uses TRBV7-2 and TRBJ2-3; 10 bases match TRBD2. Unmatched junction bases numbered 10, after V lost 8 bases and J lost 2 bases. Germline CDR1 and CDR2: SGHTA and FQGNSA. The CDR3 extends over 16 amino acids. The CDR3 region is CASARTSGILTDTQYF. The CDR3 DNA reads as TGTGCCAGCGCTAGGACTAGCGGCATCCTCACAGATACGCAGTATTTT.

This clonotype was seen more than once but under ten times. The gene calls are TRBV12-3 or TRBV12-4 and TRBJ1-2, with TRBD1 as a possible D gene (6 bases). The CDR3 length is 12 residues. Trimming took 3 bases from V and 7 from J, leaving 9 bases between them. The CDR3 sequence: CASSFEGGGYTF. CDR3 DNA: TGTGCCAGCAGTTTCGAGGGGGGTGGCTACACCTTC.

CDR3 nucleotides: TGTGCCAGCAGCGTAGTTGGTAGCGGGGGCACAGATACGCAGTATTTT. Translating it yields CASSVVGSGGTDTQYF. The chain recombines TRBV9 with TRBJ2-3, with 8 bases that match TRBD2. Germline CDR1 and CDR2: SGDLS and YYNGEE. The CDR3 is 16 amino acids. The V gene end was trimmed by 0 bases and the J gene end by 1 base; junction bases not matched to a gene: 4.

V is TRBV10-3 and J is TRBJ2-7; 9 nucleotides line up with TRBD1. Germline lookup yields CDR1 ENHRY and CDR2 SYGVKD. Trimming at V came to 6 bases and at J to 5 bases, leaving 11 bases not matched to a gene. The CDR3 consists of 15 residues. The CDR3 region is CAIRLPGTGNDEQYF. As DNA, the CDR3 is TGTGCCATCAGATTACCCGGGACAGGGAACGACGAGCAGTACTTC.

The chain links TRBV7-3 to TRBJ2-5; D gene ambiguous. The germline gives CDR1 SGHTA, CDR2 FQGTGA. Trimming shortened V by 5 bases and J by 0 bases, and 10 bases separated the two germline ends. The CDR3 loop spans 14 amino acids. The DNA of the CDR3 is TGTGCCAGCAGCCGCTCAGGAAACCAAGAGACCCAGTACTTC. Translated, it gives CASSRSGNQETQYF.

The sample holds one count of this clonotype. V usage is TRBV20-1 and J usage is TRBJ1-1, with 7 bases fitting TRBD1. With V trimmed by 6 bases and J by 5 bases, 15 bases remained unmatched. There are 15 residues in the CDR3. The germline gives CDR1 DFQATT, CDR2 SNEGSKA (reference sequence). In DNA, the CDR3 is TGCAGTGCCCCGGACAGGCCTAGGGGGAGGACTGAAGCTTTCTTT. Amino acid sequence: CSAPDRPRGRTEAFF.

The chain is built from TRBV20-1 and TRBJ1-1; TRBD1 aligns across 8 bases. The V gene's germline CDR1 is DFQATT and CDR2 SNEGSKA (reference sequence). V was pared by 1 base and J by 4 bases, with 8 bases of the junction left unmatched. The CDR3 length is 15 residues. The CDR3 loop reads CSARGRTGRSTEAFF. The CDR3, as DNA: TGCAGTGCTAGAGGACGGACAGGGAGGTCCACTGAAGCTTTCTTT.

The chain carries TRBV2 and TRBJ1-5; a weak D match, TRBD1 (5 bases). Germline values: CDR1 SNHLY, CDR2 FYNNEI. The V end lost 2 bases, the J end lost 1 base, and 9 bases lay between the germline ends. This CDR3 comprises 15 residues. CDR3 amino acids: CASSEIRGSNQPQHF. The CDR3 DNA is TGTGCCAGCAGTGAAATTCGGGGGAGCAATCAGCCCCAGCATTTT.

The genes are TRBV28 and TRBJ1-2; no reliable D call. This CDR3 is 17 amino acids long. Trimming left V 5 bases short and J 1 base short, with 20 bases between. Germline values: CDR1 MDHEN, CDR2 SYDVKM. The CDR3 DNA is TGTGCCAGCAGTCCGACGTTTGAAGAGTACTTTAACTATGGCTACACCTTC. Its protein product is CASSPTFEEYFNYGYTF.

This clonotype was counted between two and nine times. The chain employs TRBV7-9 and TRBJ2-3, with 12 bases fitting TRBD2. In germline, CDR1 is SEHNR, CDR2 FQNEAQ (reference sequence). The CDR3 sequence is 15 residues long. Losses at the gene ends were 3 bases for V and 4 bases for J; bases not matched to a gene: 2. The CDR3 reads CASSFWTSGADTQYF. In DNA form, the CDR3 reads TGTGCCAGCAGCTTTTGGACTAGCGGGGCAGATACGCAGTATTTT.

The chain has TRBV7-2 and TRBJ2-4; TRBD1 aligns across 8 bases. Judging by the DNA end, TRBJ2-7 fits better; the J call may be wrong. CDR1 and CDR2 from the germline V gene are SGHTA and FQGNSA. The CDR3 is 15 amino acids. CDR3 DNA sequence: TGTGCCAGCAGCAACCGGGACAGGATGGACCACGAGCAGTACTTC. It encodes CASSNRDRMDHEQYF.

The gene calls are TRBV5-1 and TRBJ1-1; D not resolved. V was shortened by 3 bases and J by 1 base, with 7 bases between the two germline ends. This CDR3 contains 13 residues. The V gene's germline CDR1 is SGHRS and CDR2 YFSETQ. The CDR3 DNA is TGCGCCAGCAGCTCCCTCAGGAACACTGAAGCTTTCTTT. Translated: CASSSLRNTEAFF.

CDR3 DNA: TGCAGTGCTCCGCCCCCGCTAGCGGGCTCCTACAATGAGCAGTTCTTC. Translated, it gives CSAPPPLAGSYNEQFF. The J gene is TRBJ2-1, the V gene TRBV20-1, with 8 bases aligning to TRBD2. This CDR3 has 16 amino acids. V trimming: 5 bases; J trimming: 0 bases; junction bases outside the gene matches: 9. Germline CDR1 and CDR2: DFQATT and SNEGSKA (reference sequence).

The chain combines TRBV4-1 with TRBJ1-1; 8 nucleotides line up with TRBD1. The CDR3 runs to 14 residues. J was trimmed by 1 base and V by 8 bases; bases with no gene match: 6. Germline lookup yields CDR1 MGHRA and CDR2 YSYEKL. The CDR3 loop is CASSQGQENTEAFF. The CDR3, as DNA: TGCGCCAGCTCTCAGGGACAGGAGAACACTGAAGCTTTCTTT.